This passage covers 20 T cell receptor beta chains from one sample sequenced in a study of cytomegalovirus exposure and HLA in healthy donors. PCR involved 60 Vbeta and 13 Jbeta primers. Sequenced by immunoSEQ multiplex PCR; TCRdb stores in-frame clones only, minus some. The sample gives 180,000 or so clones, around 80% of which show up once; 2% to 2.5% is in the top ten. Material: PBMCs. These receptor sequences come from a woman in her twenties or thirties in good health and CMV-seropositive.

This clone was picked up one time. J is TRBJ2-7 and V is TRBV27; the match to TRBD2 covers 11 bases. Germline assignment: CDR1 MNHEY and CDR2 SMNVEV (reference sequence). The CDR3 extends over 15 amino acids. V was clipped by 5 bases and J by 3 bases; unmatched bases: 6. The CDR3 nucleotides read TGTGCCAGCAGTATTGGACTAGCGGGTAACTACGAGCAGTACTTC. Translation: CASSIGLAGNYEQYF.

CDR3: CASSQDWGGSSYNEQFF. CDR3 DNA: TGCGCCAGCAGCCAGGACTGGGGGGGGAGCTCCTACAATGAGCAGTTCTTC. J is TRBJ2-1 and V is TRBV4-3; 7 bases agree with TRBD2. The J segment lost 0 bases and the V segment lost 3 bases, leaving 8 bases of the junction unmatched. Germline V CDR1 and CDR2: LGHNA, YSLEER. The length of the CDR3 is 17 residues.

This clone was detected only once. The chain uses TRBV18 and TRBJ2-1; no firm D call. Germline assignment: CDR1 KGHSH and CDR2 LQKENI. This CDR3 has 16 amino acids. V dropped 0 bases and J dropped 10 bases, with 19 bases sitting between them. DNA of the CDR3: TGTGCCAGCTCACCACCAATAGCCAGTCCTGAACCCGAGCAGTTCTTC. It translates to CASSPPIASPEPEQFF.

The chain joins TRBV4-1 to TRBJ1-2, with 10 bases that match TRBD1. CDR3 length equals 15 residues. Germline trimming cut 3 bases from V and 7 bases from J; bases unmatched to any gene: 8. Germline CDR1 reads MGHRA; CDR2 reads YSYEKL. CDR3 residues: CASSQPRDRGFGYTF. In nucleotides, the CDR3 is TGCGCCAGCAGCCAGCCCCGGGACAGGGGTTTTGGCTACACCTTC.

This clone was observed a single time. The chain recombines TRBV14 with TRBJ2-7; 7 bases are a match to TRBD1. The CDR3 contains 17 residues. Germline loops: CDR1 SGHDN, CDR2 FVKESK. V lost 0 bases, J lost 0 bases, and 8 bases stayed unmatched. The CDR3 bases are TGTGCCAGCAGCCAAGATGGGGGACAGCGAGGCTCCTACGAGCAGTACTTC. Translating it yields CASSQDGGQRGSYEQYF.

The chain links TRBV7-3 to TRBJ2-1, with 10 positions matching TRBD2. Trimming took 4 bases from V and 7 from J; bases not matched to a gene: 7. Germline values: CDR1 SGHTA, CDR2 FQGTGA. The CDR3 has 15 residues. For the CDR3, the DNA is TGTGCCAGCAGCTCGAGCGGGGGGGCGAGAAATGAGCAGTTCTTC. Residues: CASSSSGGARNEQFF.

The chain joins TRBV9 to TRBJ2-1; TRBD2 aligns across 7 bases. Germline lookup yields CDR1 SGDLS and CDR2 YYNGEE. J gave up 7 bases and V 4 bases, and 2 bases lay outside the gene matches. This CDR3 is built from 12 residues. The CDR3 bases are TGTGCCAGCAGCTTCGGGGGGAATGAGCAGTTCTTC. This sequence encodes CASSFGGNEQFF.

This chain links TRBV28 with TRBJ2-3; 7 nucleotides match TRBD2. V lost 8 bases, J lost 3 bases, and 5 bases stayed unmatched. The CDR3 runs 13 residues. CDR1 is MDHEN, CDR2 SYDVKM, per germline. In DNA, the CDR3 is TGTGCCAGCGCAGCGGGGTGGACAGATACGCAGTATTTT. Protein product: CASAAGWTDTQYF.

This clone appeared a few times. This rearrangement joins TRBV10-1 to TRBJ1-6, with 8 nucleotides matching TRBD1. V was pared by 6 bases and J by 5 bases, with 3 bases of the junction left unmatched. Germline V gives CDR1 WNHNN, CDR2 SYGVQD (reference sequence). The CDR3 contains 14 residues. The CDR3 region is CASSKGQDNSPLHF. The CDR3 region has the DNA TGCGCCAGCAGCAAGGGACAGGATAATTCACCCCTCCACTTT.

V is TRBV27 and J is TRBJ2-7; D might be TRBD1 (6 bases). Germline V CDR1 and CDR2: MNHEY, SMNVEV (reference sequence). Trimming left V 7 bases short and J 5 bases short, with 24 bases between. The CDR3 has 16 residues. The CDR3 loop is CASTTWRSGVPHEQYF. The CDR3 DNA sequence: TGTGCCAGCACCACCTGGAGGTCAGGGGTCCCCCACGAGCAGTACTTC.

The chain carries TRBV6-5 and TRBJ1-1; weak D call: TRBD1 (5 bases). From germline, CDR1 is MNHEY and CDR2 SVGAGI. Deletions cut 2 bases from V and 0 bases from J, with 13 bases between. CDR3 size: 16 residues. The CDR3: CASSYGARVVNTEAFF. The CDR3 region has the DNA TGTGCCAGCAGTTACGGTGCCAGGGTTGTGAACACTGAAGCTTTCTTT.

This clone was seen a few times. The chain has TRBV7-9 and TRBJ1-5; D unclear. Germline CDR1 and CDR2: SEHNR and FQNEAQ (reference sequence). The V gene lost 1 base and the J gene lost 7 bases, with 8 bases spanning the gap. The CDR3 totals 13 residues. The CDR3 region is CASSLEGGQPQHF. CDR3 DNA sequence: TGTGCCAGCAGCTTAGAGGGCGGGCAGCCCCAGCATTTT.

The V call is TRBV28, the J call TRBJ1-2; 8 bases align to TRBD1. Losses at the gene ends were 5 bases for V and 12 bases for J; bases not matched to a gene: 11. The V gene's germline CDR1 is MDHEN and CDR2 SYDVKM. CDR3 length: 13 amino acids. CDR3 sequence (DNA): TGTGCCAGCAGTCGGACCCGGACAGGGAGCGACACCTTC. Translation gives CASSRTRTGSDTF.

The J gene is TRBJ2-5, the V gene TRBV7-9; TRBD2 is a possible D gene (5 bases). Germline values: CDR1 SEHNR, CDR2 FQNEAQ (reference sequence). V was pared by 1 base and J by 5 bases, with 8 bases between. The CDR3 runs to 13 residues. The CDR3 loop reads CASSLDLAETQYF. Written as DNA, the CDR3 is TGTGCCAGCAGCTTAGACCTAGCTGAGACCCAGTACTTC.

Only a few counts were recorded for this clone. This chain uses TRBV28 with TRBJ2-7; 8 nucleotides agree with TRBD1. V lost 5 bases to trimming and J lost 1 base; unmatched junction nucleotides: 7. The CDR3 sequence is 15 residues long. The V gene's germline CDR1 is MDHEN and CDR2 SYDVKM. The CDR3, as DNA: TGTGCCAGCAGTCCCAGAGGACAGGGTTCCTACGAGCAGTACTTC. This gives the protein CASSPRGQGSYEQYF.

The chain combines TRBV9 with TRBJ2-5; 7 bases align to TRBD2. The V gene end was trimmed by 1 base and the J gene end by 3 bases; junction bases not matched to a gene: 3. Germline V lookup: CDR1 SGDLS, CDR2 YYNGEE. This CDR3 comprises 14 residues. CDR3 sequence: CASSVSGREETQYF. The DNA of the CDR3 is TGTGCCAGCAGCGTATCAGGGAGGGAAGAGACCCAGTACTTC.

This chain connects TRBV25-1 to TRBJ1-6, with TRBD1 matching 8 bases. The germline V gene has CDR1 MGHDK and CDR2 SYGVNS. The CDR3 loop spans 15 amino acids. J gave up 7 bases and V 4 bases, and 6 bases lay outside the gene matches. CDR3 region: CASSAGQGQNSPLHF. The CDR3 DNA follows: TGTGCCAGCAGTGCCGGACAGGGCCAAAATTCACCCCTCCACTTT.

The chain uses TRBV11-3 and TRBJ1-1; TRBD1 might be the D (6 bases). The germline CDR1 and CDR2 sequences are SGHNT and YENEEA. The V gene lost 2 bases and the J gene lost 0 bases, with 7 bases spanning the gap. The CDR3 extends over 14 amino acids. CDR3 in DNA: TGTGCCAGCAGCTTAAGACAGGTGAACACTGAAGCTTTCTTT. It yields the protein CASSLRQVNTEAFF.

This chain joins TRBV5-1 and TRBJ2-3; tentative D call: TRBD1 (6 bases). Germline V CDR1 and CDR2: SGHRS, YFSETQ. Trimming took 4 bases from V and 2 from J, leaving 17 bases between them. CDR3 size: 16 residues. The CDR3 DNA is TGCGCCAGCAGCCCGCGCGTGGGGGCAGACACAGATACGCAGTATTTT. It yields the protein CASSPRVGADTDTQYF. The complete variable domain, with remaining parts taken from reference TRBV5-1 and TRBJ2-3, reads KAGVTQTPRYLIKTRGQQVTLSCSPISGHRSVSWYQQTPGQGLQFLFEYFSETQRNKGNFPGRFSGRQFSNSRSEMNVSTLELGDSALYLCASSPRVGADTDTQYFGPGTRLTVL.

This clone has more than one count but fewer than ten. This chain uses TRBV6-5 with TRBJ1-4, with D possibly being TRBD1 (5 bases). The CDR3 is made up of 15 amino acids. In germline, CDR1 is MNHEY, CDR2 SVGAGI. Deletions cut 5 bases from V and 0 bases from J, with 10 bases between. Here the CDR3 DNA reads TGTGCCAGCAGTATCCAACAGGCAACTAATGAAAAACTGTTTTTT. Protein product: CASSIQQATNEKLFF.